Included here is one T cell receptor beta chain sequence, with context. Its antigen is still unknown. Described time point: newly diagnosed GD, antithyroid drugs for less than 3 months. PBMC-extracted RNA yielded the TCR library. The data were obtained in a study of regulatory T cells in long-lasting Graves disease. HTBI primers from iRepertoire and Arm-PCR of CDR3 regions yielded the TCR beta libraries. One entry per CDR3 protein results from TCRdb running MiXCR on the multiplex PCR reads. The data contain over 350,000 distinct CDR3 sequences, over 14% of them seen just once; the ten biggest clones take up roughly 8%. Trimming took off 0 bases at V and 2 bases at J, with 4 bases between the two ends. Germline V lookup: CDR1 LNHDA, CDR2 SQIVND (reference sequence). The CDR3 covers 13 residues. Study-wide results and limits: The researchers studied only peripheral blood, not thyroid tissue. TRBV28, TRBJ1-2 and TRBJ2-5 were segments that persistent disease favored.

This sample was also put to use in a study of T cells in Graves' hyperthyroidism and ophthalmopathy. This second study says: The blood repertoire included most of the expanded thyroid clonotypes above 0.001.

Sequencing was performed on peripheral blood mononuclear cells (PBMCs), taken at new diagnosis, from a patient treated with antithyroid drugs. The receptor was derived from a woman aged 40 to 50 with Graves disease. The chain couples TRBV19 to TRBJ1-2, with D hard to call. The CDR3, as DNA: TGTGCCAGTAGTATAGACGAAAACTATGGCTACACCTTC. Encoded protein: CASSIDENYGYTF.